Given below is one TCR beta chain in context. No cognate antigen has been identified for it. The input lacks base qualities; no much larger clone sits a single base away. The data stem from a study of T-cell memory formation after mild COVID-19 (dated by TCRdb to about 2021). For context, the study as a whole: Most TCR sequence clusters were specific to one of the two donors. Two young, previously healthy adult volunteers made up the cohort, one male and one female. In a couple of donors, T-cell clones that expanded and contracted after mild COVID-19 were tracked by sequencing TCRalpha and TCRbeta repertoires over time. Here is what the overall study found, with its caveats: From day 15 to 85, contracting clones showed balanced CD4/CD8 phenotypes, whereas a second wave of clones that expanded from day 15 to 37 leaned towards CD4+. The study included only a couple of mild cases, and larger cohorts that include severe cases with pre-infection samples were judged to be necessary. SARS-CoV-2 specificity of the second-wave clones peaking on day 37 was not confirmed. Contracting CD4+ clones were found mainly in CM and EM memory subsets, while CD8+ clones were enriched in EMRA. Some responding clones were found in pre-infection memory, which suggests that pre-existing cross-reactive memory T cells took part in the SARS-CoV-2 response.

Ficoll-Paque density gradient centrifugation was used to isolate PBMCs. Inclusive of the bounding cysteine and phenylalanine, the CDR3 is 15 residues long. The kept DNA is CDR3 alone, 45 bases in frame from the first base. The junction shows trimming of 10 bases on V and 3 bases on J, and the gene matches do not reach 9 bases of it. Sequencing took place on an Illumina NovaSeq 6000. TCRalpha and TCRbeta cDNA libraries were constructed by 5'RACE with constant-segment primers, with sample barcodes and unique molecular identifiers being introduced. Trizol reagent was used to extract RNA from every sample. Library amplification was performed in two PCR steps, and a second sample barcode and Illumina TruSeq adapters were introduced in the second step. Libraries were sequenced on an Illumina NovaSeq with 2 x 150 bp paired-end reads. The paper's data handling went like this. Reads were demultiplexed and collapsed into UMI-guided consensus sequences with migec v1.2.7. With mixcr v2.1.11, UMI consensuses were aligned to TRA and TRB V and J templates and assembled into clonotypes. Expanded or contracted clonotypes were those called significant by both edgeR and NoisET, with noise models trained on biological replicates. For edgeR calls, the thresholds were a false discovery rate-adjusted p below 0.01 and a log2 fold-change of 1. As an exploratory analysis of dynamics, max-normalized trajectories of the 1000 most abundant clonotypes were examined by PCA with hierarchical clustering. Separately sequenced CD4+ and CD8+ repertoires were used to assign a CD4 or CD8 phenotype to each responding clone. TCRdb's own reprocessing of the public reads used fastp at Q25 and MiXCR and kept productive beta chains. Every CDR3 protein is listed once, alongside the most common genes and DNA of its rows. TCRdb, not the original authors, processed these V and J calls. The sample table holds about 420,000 distinct CDR3 sequences, of which 20% to 30% were seen once. Around 13% of the sample is taken by the ten largest.

The sequenced sample was PBMCs or a T cell subset sorted from them (not recorded which). The sequence came from an adult woman who had mild COVID-19 (a few samples of this study predate the infection). The sample titles of this study are shuffled in the database, so cell type and time point are left out; the donor was told from shared clones. The receptor chain draws on TRBV12-3 or TRBV12-4 and TRBJ2-7, and TRBD2 aligns with 13 junction nucleotides. This receptor has the CDR3 CATGTSGTGNYEQYF. The DNA is as follows: TGTGCCACAGGGACTAGCGGGACAGGGAACTACGAGCAGTACTTC.